The source of this T cell receptor beta chain is a study of T cells after somatic rescue of genetic block (dated by TCRdb to between 2020 and 2021). With regard to the full study: The study assessed how robust, over the long term, a T-cell system was when the system had developed through somatic rescue of a genetic block in T-cell development.

Comments on this clone: This receptor's antigen is unknown. Base qualities are missing; no much larger clone stands one base away.

Library prep was done by the immunoSEQ multiplex PCR assay. The table was pulled from immuneACCESS by TCRdb, which kept in-frame rearrangements only. Such tables lose some clones; where checked, under half of the loss comes from unresolved V genes, and the rest has no known cause. The sample table contains some 15,000 clones; only one count was recorded for about 65% of them. In total, the top ten clones hold around 26% of the sample. From the cysteine through the phenylalanine, the CDR3 covers 15 amino acids. This entry keeps only the CDR3 DNA: 45 bases, framed from base 1. CDR1 and CDR2 are read off the germline V gene (reference sequence) as SGHNT and YYREEE. V and J are trimmed by 1 base and 1 base, and the gene matches miss 4 bases of the junction.

Sequencing used peripheral blood mononuclear cells (PBMCs). This chain is built from TRBV5-4 and TRBJ2-5; the junction holds 7 bases that match TRBD1. The receptor comes from a man aged 18 to 29. The CDR3 reads CASSLLQGSQETQYF. The nucleotide sequence reads TGTGCCAGCAGCTTGTTACAGGGGTCCCAAGAGACCCAGTACTTC.